This TCR beta chain was recovered during a study of blood T cell repertoires in COVID-19. Turning to the study itself: Material from acute and convalescent COVID-19 was sourced from the United States, Italy and Spain. PBMCs, B-cell-depleted T cells, or T cells were the source of the cDNA or gDNA that made up the material.

V dropped 3 bases and J dropped 4 bases, with 15 bases sitting between them. Per the germline V gene, CDR1 is SGHAT and CDR2 is FQNNGV. CDR3 size: 15 residues. In the study's own analysis: Amplification of reference gene primers provided the estimated nucleated cell counts. The data were produced by immunoSEQ multiplex PCR, yet TCRdb's version contains in-frame clones alone and is incomplete. V, J and clone size are those of that table, while D and trimming were read from the DNA. Of around 180,000 clones detected, 84% appear once; the ten largest clones hold approximately 7%. The sequence was obtained from a human donor in a cohort sampled during active COVID-19. V is TRBV11-2 and J is TRBJ2-5; tentative D call: TRBD1 (6 bases). Sequencing used peripheral blood. Here the CDR3 DNA reads TGTGCCAGCAGCTTTCCGAACAGGGTTCCAGAGACCCAGTACTTC. Translating it yields CASSFPNRVPETQYF.